These T cell receptor beta chains were read from a single sample in a study of blood T cells in healthy people across ages. One entry per CDR3 protein, called by TCRdb with MiXCR from the 5' RACE reads. In the table there are more than 800,000 distinct CDR3 sequences, 25% to 30% of which are singletons. The sample comprised blood. The receptors stem from a woman aged 80 or older in good health. The CDR3 runs from the conserved cysteine through the conserved F or W. D genes are given only for firm matches. Clone size, where shown, is once, few, many, or a class for clones that have expanded.

d_call: .; v_call: TRBV20-1; j_call: TRBJ1-5; clone_size: .; cdr3_aa: CSARDMTKSNQSQHF; cdr3_nt: TGCAGTGCTAGAGATATGACCAAAAGCAATCAGTCCCAGCATTTT
d_call: .; v_call: TRBV6-1; j_call: TRBJ1-5; clone_size: .; cdr3_aa: CASSEVGTSYQPQHF; cdr3_nt: TGTGCCAGCAGTGAAGTTGGCACGAGTTATCAGCCCCAGCATTTT
d_call: .; v_call: TRBV20-1; j_call: TRBJ2-1; clone_size: .; cdr3_aa: CSARDAGFEQFF; cdr3_nt: TGCAGTGCTAGAGACGCAGGGTTTGAGCAGTTCTTC
d_call: .; v_call: TRBV18; j_call: TRBJ2-3; clone_size: .; cdr3_aa: CANSPPARTDTQYF; cdr3_nt: TGTGCCAACTCACCACCGGCCAGAACAGATACGCAGTATTTT
d_call: TRBD2; v_call: TRBV27; j_call: TRBJ2-1; clone_size: many; cdr3_aa: CASSAGTSVYEQFF; cdr3_nt: TGTGCCAGCAGTGCCGGGACTAGTGTCTATGAGCAGTTCTTC
d_call: TRBD1; v_call: TRBV2; j_call: TRBJ1-5; clone_size: .; cdr3_aa: CASRKDRAGGQPQHF; cdr3_nt: TGTGCCAGCAGGAAGGACAGGGCGGGAGGTCAGCCCCAGCATTTT
d_call: .; v_call: TRBV6-1; j_call: TRBJ2-1; clone_size: .; cdr3_aa: CASSRDLRNEQFF; cdr3_nt: TGTGCCAGCAGCCGGGACCTCCGTAATGAGCAGTTCTTC
d_call: TRBD1; v_call: TRBV27; j_call: TRBJ2-3; clone_size: .; cdr3_aa: CASNKQGARTDTQYF; cdr3_nt: TGTGCCAGCAACAAACAGGGGGCGCGTACAGATACGCAGTATTTT
d_call: .; v_call: TRBV7-9; j_call: TRBJ2-1; clone_size: many; cdr3_aa: CASSPGGWSPNYNEQFF; cdr3_nt: TGTGCCAGCAGCCCCGGAGGGTGGAGCCCCAACTACAATGAGCAGTTCTTC
d_call: .; v_call: TRBV20-1; j_call: TRBJ1-2; clone_size: few; cdr3_aa: CSARERGGAGYGYTF; cdr3_nt: TGCAGTGCTAGAGAGAGAGGGGGAGCGGGCTATGGCTACACCTTC
d_call: .; v_call: TRBV7-2; j_call: TRBJ1-2; clone_size: many; cdr3_aa: CASSSQSGNYGYTF; cdr3_nt: TGTGCCAGCAGCTCTCAATCAGGAAACTATGGCTACACCTTC
d_call: TRBD2; v_call: TRBV10-2; j_call: TRBJ2-1; clone_size: many; cdr3_aa: CASSKRGGRSNEQFF; cdr3_nt: TGCGCCAGCAGTAAGCGGGGGGGCCGTAGTAATGAGCAGTTCTTC
d_call: .; v_call: TRBV14; j_call: TRBJ1-1; clone_size: few; cdr3_aa: CASSQDLRSRGAFF; cdr3_nt: TGTGCCAGCAGCCAAGATCTCAGGTCCCGAGGGGCTTTCTTT